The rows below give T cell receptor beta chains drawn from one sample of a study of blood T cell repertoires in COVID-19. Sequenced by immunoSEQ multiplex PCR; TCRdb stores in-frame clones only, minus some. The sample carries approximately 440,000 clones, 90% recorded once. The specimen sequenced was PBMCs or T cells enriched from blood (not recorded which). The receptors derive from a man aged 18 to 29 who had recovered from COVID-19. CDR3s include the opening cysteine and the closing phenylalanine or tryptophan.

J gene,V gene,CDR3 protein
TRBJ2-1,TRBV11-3,CASSRAGKTTSGDEQFF
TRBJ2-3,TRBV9,CASSVEPGTTDTQYF
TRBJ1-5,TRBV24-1,CATSDPPDSLSQPQHF
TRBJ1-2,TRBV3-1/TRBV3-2,CASSHDRGGYTF
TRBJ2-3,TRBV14,CASSQATPNAYTDTQYF
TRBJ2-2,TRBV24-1,CATSAPGLAGEDTGELFF
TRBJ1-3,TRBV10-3,CAITAGPGGAGGNTIYF
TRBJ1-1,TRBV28,CASSFGENTEAFF
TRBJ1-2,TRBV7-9,CASSVPGQDHGYTF
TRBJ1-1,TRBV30,CAWSVSGGRYGSSEAFF
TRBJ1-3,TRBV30,CAWSVPGSGNTIYF